Listed below are T cell receptor beta chains from one sample, sequenced in a study of breast tumors, draining lymph nodes, adjacent tissues. TCRdb analysed the multiplex PCR reads with MiXCR anew, one entry per CDR3 protein. The sample includes more than 250,000 distinct CDR3 sequences, around 31% of them seen just once. The sequenced sample consisted of axillary lymph node tissue. All receptors come from a female donor with breast cancer. Some clones in this sample may be carry-over from other donors' samples. The CDR3 runs from the conserved cysteine through the conserved F or W. The D gene is left open where the match is weak. Clone size appears in some rows only: once, few, many, or a class for an expanded clone.

v_call: TRBV6-6; d_call: -; clone_size: -; j_call: TRBJ2-7; cdr3_aa: CASSSYGQYF; cdr3_nt: TGTGCCAGTAGCTCCTACGGGCAGTACTTC
v_call: TRBV12-3/TRBV12-4; d_call: TRBD2; clone_size: -; j_call: TRBJ2-2; cdr3_aa: CASSPSLAGEDTGELFF; cdr3_nt: TGTGCCAGCAGTCCATCACTAGCGGGAGAGGACACCGGGGAGCTGTTCTTT
v_call: TRBV5-6; d_call: TRBD1; clone_size: -; j_call: TRBJ2-1; cdr3_aa: CASSYRGPQFF; cdr3_nt: TGTGCCAGCAGCTACAGGGGTCCCCAGTTCTTC
v_call: TRBV28; d_call: TRBD1; clone_size: -; j_call: TRBJ1-4; cdr3_aa: CASSFQSGTGYEKLFF; cdr3_nt: TGTGCCAGCAGTTTTCAATCCGGGACAGGGTATGAAAAACTGTTTTTT
v_call: TRBV7-2; d_call: -; clone_size: many; j_call: TRBJ2-2; cdr3_aa: CASIPGARTRELFF; cdr3_nt: TGTGCCAGCATCCCCGGAGCCCGTACCAGGGAGCTGTTTTTT
v_call: TRBV6-5; d_call: TRBD2; clone_size: many; j_call: TRBJ2-1; cdr3_aa: CATERENNNEQFF; cdr3_nt: TGTGCCACGGAGCGGGAGAACAACAATGAGCAGTTCTTC
v_call: TRBV11-2; d_call: TRBD1; clone_size: few; j_call: TRBJ2-5; cdr3_aa: CASSDRGRPQETQYF; cdr3_nt: TGTGCCAGCAGCGACAGGGGGAGGCCCCAAGAGACCCAGTACTTC
v_call: TRBV20-1; d_call: -; clone_size: many; j_call: TRBJ1-5; cdr3_aa: CSARGGADQPQHF; cdr3_nt: TGCAGTGCTAGAGGAGGGGCAGATCAGCCCCAGCATTTT
v_call: TRBV12-3/TRBV12-4; d_call: -; clone_size: many; j_call: TRBJ1-2; cdr3_aa: CASSFDRRYGYTF; cdr3_nt: TGTGCCAGCAGTTTTGATCGCCGGTATGGCTACACCTTC
v_call: TRBV4-2; d_call: TRBD2; clone_size: many; j_call: TRBJ2-3; cdr3_aa: CASSQGVLAGGADTQYF; cdr3_nt: TGTGCCAGCAGCCAAGGGGTCCTAGCGGGAGGCGCAGATACGCAGTATTTT
v_call: TRBV4-3; d_call: TRBD2; clone_size: many; j_call: TRBJ2-1; cdr3_aa: CASGRLAGGFNEQFF; cdr3_nt: TGCGCCAGCGGTCGTCTAGCGGGAGGTTTCAATGAGCAGTTCTTC
v_call: TRBV28; d_call: -; clone_size: -; j_call: TRBJ2-5; cdr3_aa: CASSLLGPQETQYF; cdr3_nt: TGTGCCAGCAGTTTATTAGGACCGCAAGAGACCCAGTACTTC
v_call: TRBV5-1; d_call: TRBD1; clone_size: many; j_call: TRBJ1-2; cdr3_aa: CASSLAWDSYGYTF; cdr3_nt: TGCGCCAGCAGCTTGGCCTGGGACAGCTATGGCTACACCTTC
v_call: TRBV9; d_call: -; clone_size: many; j_call: TRBJ2-7; cdr3_aa: CASSPSSAGTYEQYF; cdr3_nt: TGTGCCAGCAGCCCCTCCTCGGCCGGGACCTACGAGCAGTACTTC
v_call: TRBV6-5; d_call: -; clone_size: few; j_call: TRBJ1-5; cdr3_aa: CATQRRLDQPQHF; cdr3_nt: TGTGCCACCCAACGGAGGCTTGATCAGCCCCAGCATTTT
v_call: TRBV12-3/TRBV12-4; d_call: -; clone_size: many; j_call: TRBJ2-7; cdr3_aa: CASSFGGPSYEQYF; cdr3_nt: TGTGCCAGCAGTTTTGGTGGTCCTTCCTACGAGCAGTACTTC
v_call: TRBV24-1; d_call: -; clone_size: few; j_call: TRBJ1-2; cdr3_aa: CATSDFGRGDTF; cdr3_nt: TGTGCCACCAGTGATTTCGGCAGGGGCGACACCTTC
v_call: TRBV6-1; d_call: -; clone_size: many; j_call: TRBJ2-7; cdr3_aa: CASSRLEYEQYF; cdr3_nt: TGTGCCAGCAGCCGGCTGGAGTACGAGCAGTACTTC
v_call: TRBV20-1; d_call: -; clone_size: many; j_call: TRBJ2-7; cdr3_aa: CSARRSPGQGTYEQYF; cdr3_nt: TGCAGTGCTAGAAGAAGCCCCGGGCAAGGAACCTACGAGCAGTACTTC
v_call: TRBV6-4; d_call: -; clone_size: few; j_call: TRBJ1-1; cdr3_aa: CASGVNRLPTEAFF; cdr3_nt: TGTGCCAGCGGCGTAAATCGGCTGCCCACTGAAGCTTTCTTT
v_call: TRBV20-1; d_call: -; clone_size: many; j_call: TRBJ2-3; cdr3_aa: CSDGYTDTQYF; cdr3_nt: TGCAGTGACGGATACACAGATACGCAGTATTTT
v_call: TRBV19; d_call: TRBD1; clone_size: many; j_call: TRBJ1-5; cdr3_aa: CASSLGTGGHQPQHF; cdr3_nt: TGTGCCAGTAGTCTTGGGACAGGGGGTCATCAGCCCCAGCATTTT
v_call: TRBV12-3/TRBV12-4; d_call: TRBD1; clone_size: -; j_call: TRBJ1-6; cdr3_aa: CASSLARGQAGSPLHF; cdr3_nt: TGTGCCAGCAGTTTAGCGCGCGGACAGGCGGGTTCACCCCTCCACTTT
v_call: TRBV5-1; d_call: TRBD1; clone_size: -; j_call: TRBJ1-5; cdr3_aa: CASSSGGQWKTQHF; cdr3_nt: TGCGCCAGCAGCTCTGGGGGACAGTGGAAGACCCAGCATTTT
v_call: TRBV13; d_call: -; clone_size: many; j_call: TRBJ2-7; cdr3_aa: CASSNRARDEQYF; cdr3_nt: TGTGCCAGCAGCAATAGAGCTCGCGACGAGCAGTACTTC
v_call: TRBV3-1; d_call: -; clone_size: -; j_call: TRBJ1-2; cdr3_aa: CASSRTAADYGYTF; cdr3_nt: TGTGCCAGCAGCCGGACGGCAGCGGACTATGGCTACACCTTC
v_call: TRBV7-8; d_call: TRBD1; clone_size: many; j_call: TRBJ1-5; cdr3_aa: CASSLAIGTGVQPQHF; cdr3_nt: TGTGCCAGCAGCTTAGCGATCGGGACAGGGGTTCAGCCCCAGCATTTT
v_call: TRBV5-8; d_call: -; clone_size: many; j_call: TRBJ1-3; cdr3_aa: CASSFDSHSGNTIYF; cdr3_nt: TGTGCCAGCAGCTTTGACAGCCACTCTGGAAACACCATATATTTT
v_call: TRBV11-2; d_call: -; clone_size: many; j_call: TRBJ2-7; cdr3_aa: CASSLARRGAGMSSYEQYF; cdr3_nt: TGTGCCAGCAGCTTAGCCCGGCGGGGTGCAGGGATGAGCTCCTACGAGCAGTACTTC
v_call: TRBV5-1; d_call: -; clone_size: -; j_call: TRBJ2-5; cdr3_aa: CASSPVVGETQYF; cdr3_nt: TGCGCCAGCAGCCCGGTCGTAGGGGAGACCCAGTACTTC
v_call: TRBV7-9; d_call: TRBD1; clone_size: -; j_call: TRBJ1-4; cdr3_aa: CASSQRQGNEKLFF; cdr3_nt: TGTGCCAGCAGCCAGAGACAGGGGAATGAAAAACTGTTTTTT
v_call: TRBV3-1; d_call: -; clone_size: -; j_call: TRBJ1-3; cdr3_aa: CASSFGRIPGNTIYF; cdr3_nt: TGTGCCAGCAGTTTTGGACGGATCCCTGGAAACACCATATATTTT
v_call: TRBV6-4; d_call: -; clone_size: -; j_call: TRBJ2-7; cdr3_aa: CASSLPLWGSYEQYF; cdr3_nt: TGTGCCAGCAGTCTCCCCCTTTGGGGGAGCTACGAGCAGTACTTC
v_call: TRBV6-5; d_call: TRBD2; clone_size: many; j_call: TRBJ2-7; cdr3_aa: CASSYSASGEYEQYF; cdr3_nt: TGTGCCAGCAGTTACTCGGCTAGCGGGGAGTACGAGCAGTACTTC
v_call: TRBV7-8; d_call: -; clone_size: many; j_call: TRBJ2-5; cdr3_aa: CASSPKETQYF; cdr3_nt: TGTGCCAGCAGCCCTAAAGAGACCCAGTACTTC
v_call: TRBV24-1; d_call: -; clone_size: -; j_call: TRBJ2-5; cdr3_aa: CATSAPTGVGNETQYF; cdr3_nt: TGTGCCACCAGTGCCCCCACCGGGGTGGGAAATGAGACCCAGTACTTC
v_call: TRBV7-6; d_call: -; clone_size: -; j_call: TRBJ2-3; cdr3_aa: CASSLGLRGEYNEQYF; cdr3_nt: TGTGCCAGCAGCTTAGGGTTGAGGGGAGAGTACAATGAGCAGTATTTT
v_call: TRBV20-1; d_call: -; clone_size: many; j_call: TRBJ2-5; cdr3_aa: CSARDGRSILKWYQETQYF; cdr3_nt: TGCAGTGCTAGAGATGGGAGGTCTATCCTAAAATGGTACCAAGAGACCCAGTACTTC
v_call: TRBV20-1; d_call: -; clone_size: few; j_call: TRBJ2-5; cdr3_aa: CSAREVLTRYSVTQYF; cdr3_nt: TGCAGTGCTAGAGAAGTTTTGACTAGGTATTCGGTGACCCAGTACTTC
v_call: TRBV20-1; d_call: -; clone_size: many; j_call: TRBJ2-3; cdr3_aa: CSARTGFVGGSTDTQYF; cdr3_nt: TGCAGTGCTAGAACGGGGTTTGTAGGAGGCAGCACAGATACGCAGTATTTT
v_call: TRBV6-1; d_call: TRBD2; clone_size: -; j_call: TRBJ2-1; cdr3_aa: CASNPWSASGGSYNEQFF; cdr3_nt: TGTGCCAGCAACCCCTGGTCGGCTAGCGGGGGGTCCTACAATGAGCAGTTCTTC
v_call: TRBV10-2; d_call: -; clone_size: many; j_call: TRBJ2-7; cdr3_aa: CASGGRTEGDEQYF; cdr3_nt: TGCGCCAGCGGGGGAAGGACGGAGGGCGACGAGCAGTACTTC
v_call: TRBV11-2; d_call: TRBD2; clone_size: many; j_call: TRBJ2-1; cdr3_aa: CASSLAGLAGGYNEQFF; cdr3_nt: TGTGCCAGCAGCTTAGCGGGACTAGCGGGAGGGTACAATGAGCAGTTCTTC
v_call: TRBV6-5; d_call: -; clone_size: -; j_call: TRBJ1-5; cdr3_aa: CASSHSRDSNQPQHF; cdr3_nt: TGTGCCAGCAGTCACTCGAGGGATAGCAATCAGCCCCAGCATTTT
v_call: TRBV6-5; d_call: -; clone_size: many; j_call: TRBJ2-3; cdr3_aa: CASSNQLADTQYF; cdr3_nt: TGTGCCAGCAGTAACCAACTAGCTGATACGCAGTATTTT
v_call: TRBV15; d_call: TRBD1; clone_size: -; j_call: TRBJ2-5; cdr3_aa: CATSAVGQGAGETQYF; cdr3_nt: TGTGCCACCAGCGCCGTCGGACAGGGGGCTGGAGAGACCCAGTACTTC
v_call: TRBV7-9; d_call: -; clone_size: many; j_call: TRBJ1-4; cdr3_aa: CASSLVSGEKLFF; cdr3_nt: TGTGCCAGCAGCTTAGTGTCCGGAGAAAAACTGTTTTTT
v_call: TRBV12-5; d_call: -; clone_size: -; j_call: TRBJ2-1; cdr3_aa: CASGLGQGTYNEQFF; cdr3_nt: TGTGCTAGTGGTTTGGGCCAGGGAACCTACAATGAGCAGTTCTTC
v_call: TRBV10-1; d_call: TRBD1; clone_size: many; j_call: TRBJ2-3; cdr3_aa: CASSEDRGTSTDTQYF; cdr3_nt: TGCGCCAGCAGTGAAGACAGGGGAACTAGCACAGATACGCAGTATTTT
v_call: TRBV11-2; d_call: TRBD2; clone_size: -; j_call: TRBJ2-6; cdr3_aa: CASSFRGLGLTF; cdr3_nt: TGTGCCAGCAGCTTCCGGGGACTAGGGTTGACTTTC
v_call: TRBV15; d_call: TRBD2; clone_size: many; j_call: TRBJ2-6; cdr3_aa: CATSNAGRAGTGANVLTF; cdr3_nt: TGTGCCACCAGTAACGCTGGGAGGGCCGGTACTGGGGCCAACGTCCTGACTTTC
v_call: TRBV4-2; d_call: -; clone_size: many; j_call: TRBJ1-3; cdr3_aa: CASSQDPDSRGNTIYF; cdr3_nt: TGTGCCAGCAGCCAAGATCCAGACTCAAGAGGAAACACCATATATTTT
v_call: TRBV10-3; d_call: TRBD2; clone_size: -; j_call: TRBJ2-1; cdr3_aa: CAAGTSGRNEQFF; cdr3_nt: TGTGCCGCCGGGACTAGCGGGAGGAATGAGCAGTTCTTC
v_call: TRBV15; d_call: -; clone_size: -; j_call: TRBJ2-7; cdr3_aa: CATSRDWAILEQYF; cdr3_nt: TGTGCCACCAGCCGAGACTGGGCAATTCTAGAGCAGTACTTC
v_call: TRBV19; d_call: TRBD2; clone_size: many; j_call: TRBJ2-1; cdr3_aa: CASSSGRAADEQFF; cdr3_nt: TGTGCCAGTAGTAGCGGGAGGGCCGCCGATGAGCAGTTCTTC
v_call: TRBV7-9; d_call: -; clone_size: many; j_call: TRBJ1-5; cdr3_aa: CASSRDKGGNQPQHF; cdr3_nt: TGTGCCAGCAGCCGGGACAAAGGAGGCAATCAGCCCCAGCATTTT
v_call: TRBV5-5; d_call: TRBD1; clone_size: many; j_call: TRBJ1-3; cdr3_aa: CASSIGQGGNTIYF; cdr3_nt: TGTGCCAGCAGCATAGGACAGGGTGGAAACACCATATATTTT